One T cell receptor (beta chain) is described in this entry. The antigen remains unidentified. Per the germline V gene, CDR1 is MDHEN and CDR2 is SYDVKM. The CDR3 length is 12 residues. V was shortened by 2 bases and J by 6 bases, with 8 bases between the two germline ends. The sample originates from a study of CD8 T cells in Susac syndrome. Study-level findings and limits: Regarding the TCR sequencing and HLA analysis, the study admitted that a relatively small number of individuals were involved.

An amount of RNA that ranged from roughly 0.45 to 1 ug was reverse transcribed with random hexamers. Amplification of TCR beta CDR3 across 54 Vbeta and 13 Jbeta was performed with immunoSEQ multiplex PCR. A single record per CDR3 protein comes from TCRdb applying MiXCR to the immunoSEQ multiplex PCR reads. The sample contains roughly 190,000 distinct CDR3 sequences, approximately 93% of which appear only once. This sequence originates from a human donor in good health. The chain uses TRBV28 and TRBJ2-7; D is ambiguous. The sample taken for sequencing was CD4+ T cells from PBMCs. The CDR3 reads CASSLGRSEQYF. The CDR3 coding sequence is TGTGCCAGCAGTTTAGGGCGGAGCGAGCAGTACTTC.